The 22 T cell receptor beta chains in this list originate from one sample, sequenced in a study of monozygotic twins with cystic fibrosis. Method: immunoSEQ multiplex PCR; TCRdb's copy keeps in-frame clones and lacks some. The sample holds roughly 23,000 clones, 80% to 90% seen once. The sequenced sample consisted of blood. The source is a woman in her 30s with cystic fibrosis.

J is TRBJ2-2 and V is TRBV15, with 10 bases aligning to TRBD2. V shed 3 bases, J shed 13 bases, and the junction held 8 bases outside the gene matches. Germline loops: CDR1 LNHNV, CDR2 YYDKDF (reference sequence). CDR3 length equals 14 residues. Here the CDR3 DNA reads TGTGCCACCAGCAGGGCTAGCGGGGGATTGTCGCTGTTTTTT. Translated, it gives CATSRASGGLSLFF.

This chain connects TRBV2 to TRBJ2-5; unclear D gene. This CDR3 spans 14 amino acids. The V and J ends lost 8 bases and 3 bases respectively, with 16 bases between them. Germline lookup yields CDR1 SNHLY and CDR2 FYNNEI. The CDR3 loop reads CASRVFGTKETQYF. The CDR3 coding sequence is TGTGCCAGCCGGGTCTTTGGAACGAAAGAGACCCAGTACTTC.

V gene TRBV9 combines with J gene TRBJ2-3; TRBD1 agrees at 7 bases. The CDR3 contains 16 residues. Per germline, CDR1 SGDLS and CDR2 YYNGEE. With 1 base clipped from V and 0 bases from J, the junction kept 5 bases outside the gene matches. The CDR3 DNA follows: TGTGCCAGCAGCGTAAACAGGGGTACTAGCACAGATACGCAGTATTTT. It specifies CASSVNRGTSTDTQYF.

The J gene is TRBJ2-3, the V gene TRBV5-1; no reliable D call. Trimming cost V 4 bases and J 0 bases, with 6 bases left between them. The CDR3 totals 13 residues. CDR1 SGHRS and CDR2 YFSETQ come from the germline V gene. The CDR3, as DNA: TGCGCCAGCAGCGGCACGAGCACAGATACGCAGTATTTT. Protein: CASSGTSTDTQYF.

The chain couples TRBV7-9 to TRBJ1-6, with D unresolved. V was clipped by 5 bases and J by 9 bases, with 11 bases between them. Germline V CDR1 and CDR2: SEHNR, FQNEAQ (reference sequence). This CDR3 has 13 residues. The CDR3 DNA follows: TGTGCCAGCAGCGGAGTAGTAGGTTCACCCCTCCACTTT. Protein: CASSGVVGSPLHF.

The chain combines TRBV6-1 with TRBJ1-2; D is undetermined. The germline gives CDR1 MNHNS, CDR2 SASEGT. Trimming cost V 6 bases and J 11 bases, with 19 bases left between them. This CDR3 has 13 amino acids. CDR3 region: CASRPYLKEEYTF. The DNA of the CDR3 is TGTGCCAGCAGACCATACCTTAAGGAGGAGTACACCTTC.

CDR3: CSVHAETQYF. CDR3 nucleotide sequence: TGCAGCGTCCATGCGGAGACCCAGTACTTC. The V and J genes are TRBV29-1 and TRBJ2-5; D gene ambiguous. CDR3 length equals 10 residues. Between the trimmed V and J ends, which lost 6 bases and 5 bases, there was a span of 7 bases. Germline CDR1 reads SQVTM; CDR2 reads ANQGSEA.

The chain employs TRBV30 and TRBJ1-2; D is unclear. This CDR3 has 15 residues. With 1 base removed from V and 0 bases from J, the gap between germline ends came to 12 bases. The V gene's germline CDR1 is GTSNPN and CDR2 SVGIG (reference sequence). The CDR3 DNA reads TGTGCCTGGAGTGGCGTGACGGTGACTAACTATGGCTACACCTTC. It translates to CAWSGVTVTNYGYTF.

The genes are TRBV5-4 and TRBJ2-1; a weak D match, TRBD2 (6 bases). V gave up 4 bases and J gave up 6 bases, with 20 bases separating them. This CDR3 spans 16 amino acids. Germline lookup yields CDR1 SGHNT and CDR2 YYREEE (reference sequence). The CDR3 is CASSLSSVELINEQFF. DNA for the CDR3: TGTGCCAGCAGCCTGTCTAGCGTCGAACTGATCAATGAGCAGTTCTTC.

J is TRBJ2-4 and V is TRBV5-1; D possibly corresponds to TRBD2 (5 bases). This CDR3 is built from 14 residues. V lost 0 bases to trimming and J lost 7 bases, with 11 bases between them. Germline CDR1 is SGHRS and CDR2 is YFSETQ. The CDR3 spells CASSLGGIVNIQYF. The CDR3 DNA sequence: TGCGCCAGCAGCTTGGGAGGGATTGTGAACATTCAGTACTTC.

The CDR3 loop reads CASSPTRERYTDTQYF. CDR3 bases: TGTGCCAGCAGCCCCACTCGTGAAAGGTACACAGATACGCAGTATTTT. This chain joins TRBV4-2 and TRBJ2-3, with D hard to call. CDR1 is LGHNA and CDR2 is YNFKEQ in the germline V gene. The CDR3 is 16 residues long. V lost 4 bases to trimming and J lost 2 bases, with 16 bases between them.

This sequence joins TRBV28 and TRBJ2-4; TRBD1 matches 7 bases. The V gene's germline CDR1 is MDHEN and CDR2 SYDVKM. CDR3 length: 14 residues. J was trimmed by 0 bases and V by 6 bases; bases with no gene match: 2. CDR3 DNA: TGTGCCAGCAGACAGGGGTTAGCCAAAAACATTCAGTACTTC. Translation: CASRQGLAKNIQYF.

The V call is TRBV6-1, the J call TRBJ2-1; 11 nucleotides line up with TRBD2. The V segment lost 6 bases and the J segment 4 bases; nucleotides outside the gene matches: 5. CDR1 is MNHNS and CDR2 is SASEGT in the germline V gene. This CDR3 is built from 15 residues. The CDR3 nucleotides are TGTGCCAGCAGCGCGACTAGCGGGGAGTACAATGAGCAGTTCTTC. As protein: CASSATSGEYNEQFF.

J is TRBJ2-7 and V is TRBV5-4, with 8 positions matching TRBD2. CDR1 SGHNT and CDR2 YYREEE come from the germline V gene (reference sequence). The CDR3 is 18 residues long. V shed 5 bases, J shed 5 bases, and the junction held 21 bases outside the gene matches. The CDR3 spells CASRSGISSGSIKNEQYF. CDR3 in DNA: TGTGCCAGCAGATCGGGTATTTCTAGCGGGTCGATTAAAAACGAGCAGTACTTC.

The chain joins TRBV15 to TRBJ1-1, with D unresolved. The CDR3 has 14 amino acids. With 0 bases removed from V and 3 bases from J, the gap between germline ends came to 8 bases. Per the germline V gene, CDR1 is LNHNV and CDR2 is YYDKDF (reference sequence). The CDR3 region is CATSRDRVYTEAFF. The CDR3 nucleotides are TGTGCCACCAGCAGAGATCGGGTATACACTGAAGCTTTCTTT. The variable domain in full, completed from reference TRBV15 and TRBJ1-1, reads DAMVIQNPRYQVTQFGKPVTLSCSQTLNHNVMYWYQQKSSQAPKLLFHYYDKDFNNEADTPDNFQSRRPNTSFCFLDIRSPGLGDTAMYLCATSRDRVYTEAFFGQGTRLTVV.

The chain combines TRBV4-3 with TRBJ1-2; D unclear. The CDR3 contains 16 residues. The germline CDR1 and CDR2 sequences are LGHNA and YSLEER. V was shortened by 1 base and J by 0 bases, with 12 bases between the two germline ends. The CDR3 loop reads CASSQGIRGTNYGYTF. DNA for the CDR3: TGCGCCAGCAGCCAAGGAATACGGGGAACTAACTATGGCTACACCTTC.

The rearrangement uses TRBV10-1 and TRBJ2-2, with 14 bases matching TRBD2. J lost 3 bases, V lost 0 bases, and 0 bases had no gene match. The germline V gene encodes CDR1 WNHNN and CDR2 SYGVQD (reference sequence). The CDR3 spans 17 residues. CDR3 sequence: CASSESGLAGDTGELFF. In DNA form, the CDR3 reads TGCGCCAGCAGTGAGTCGGGACTAGCGGGGGACACCGGGGAGCTGTTTTTT.

The CDR3 coding sequence is TGTGCCAGCAGCTCCCCGGGACAGGGCCGCGATACGCAGTATTTT. It encodes CASSSPGQGRDTQYF. The chain uses TRBV5-4 and TRBJ2-3; 9 nucleotides line up with TRBD1. Per the germline V gene, CDR1 is SGHNT and CDR2 is YYREEE (reference sequence). The J segment lost 6 bases and the V segment lost 3 bases, leaving 8 bases of the junction unmatched. The CDR3 has 15 residues.

This clone was recorded once. This sequence joins TRBV30 and TRBJ2-6; D is unresolved. Germline loops: CDR1 GTSNPN, CDR2 SVGIG (reference sequence). V lost 3 bases and J lost 3, with 24 bases in between. This CDR3 region has 19 residues. The CDR3 region is CAWSTLRSFPVLGANVLTF. The DNA for the CDR3 is TGTGCCTGGAGCACCCTAAGGTCCTTCCCTGTTCTTGGGGCCAACGTCCTGACTTTC.

This chain joins TRBV10-3 and TRBJ2-5; D may be TRBD2 (6 bases). Germline CDR1 and CDR2: ENHRY and SYGVKD. The CDR3 runs 17 residues. V was pared by 3 bases and J by 2 bases, with 19 bases between. CDR3 in amino acids: CAISEGASWGVQETQYF. CDR3 DNA sequence: TGTGCCATCAGTGAAGGAGCTTCTTGGGGGGTTCAAGAGACCCAGTACTTC.

The CDR3 protein is CASSPGYYEQYF. The DNA for the CDR3 is TGTGCCAGCAGTCCGGGGTACTACGAGCAGTACTTC. V is TRBV28 and J is TRBJ2-7, with D perhaps matching TRBD2 (5 bases). Germline CDR1 MDHEN, CDR2 SYDVKM. V lost 5 bases and J lost 3, with 8 bases in between. The CDR3 runs to 12 residues.

This sequence joins TRBV7-9 and TRBJ1-2; TRBD1 is a possible D gene (6 bases). The V end lost 0 bases, the J end lost 4 bases, and 12 bases lay between the germline ends. There are 15 residues in the CDR3. Per the germline V gene, CDR1 is SEHNR and CDR2 is FQNEAQ (reference sequence). This chain's CDR3 is CASSLAGAQVYGYTF. The CDR3 DNA reads as TGTGCCAGCAGCTTAGCGGGGGCCCAAGTCTATGGCTACACCTTC.